This T cell receptor beta chain was identified in a study of a mutant IDH1 vaccine in newly diagnosed glioma. At the level of the study: Across weeks 1, 3, 5, 7, 11, 15, 19 and 23, patients received a vaccination each time, eight in all. Patients were started on vaccination 4-6 weeks after radiotherapy alone, or with temozolomide cycles.

Notes on this clone: Its cognate antigen is unknown.

Time point indicated: week 5, during vaccination. Topical imiquimod accompanied each vaccine dose, which consisted of 300 ug of mutant IDH1 20-mer peptide. Generated by immunoSEQ multiplex PCR, the TCRdb table keeps only in-frame clones and is missing some. This table holds tens of thousands of clones, approximately 79% found once. Trimming cost V 4 bases and J 5 bases, with 9 bases left between them. The CDR3 loop spans 13 amino acids. Germline CDR1 SGHNT, CDR2 YYREEE (reference sequence). Material: PBMCs, obtained from a glioma patient whose treatment included an IDH1 peptide vaccine. The source of this sequence is a man aged 35-49 years with glioma. Some clones in this sample may be carry-over from other donors' samples. V gene TRBV5-4 combines with J gene TRBJ2-2; D is possibly TRBD1 (5 bases). DNA for the CDR3: TGTGCCAGCAGCCAGAAGGGGACCGGGGAGCTGTTTTTT. This translates into CASSQKGTGELFF.